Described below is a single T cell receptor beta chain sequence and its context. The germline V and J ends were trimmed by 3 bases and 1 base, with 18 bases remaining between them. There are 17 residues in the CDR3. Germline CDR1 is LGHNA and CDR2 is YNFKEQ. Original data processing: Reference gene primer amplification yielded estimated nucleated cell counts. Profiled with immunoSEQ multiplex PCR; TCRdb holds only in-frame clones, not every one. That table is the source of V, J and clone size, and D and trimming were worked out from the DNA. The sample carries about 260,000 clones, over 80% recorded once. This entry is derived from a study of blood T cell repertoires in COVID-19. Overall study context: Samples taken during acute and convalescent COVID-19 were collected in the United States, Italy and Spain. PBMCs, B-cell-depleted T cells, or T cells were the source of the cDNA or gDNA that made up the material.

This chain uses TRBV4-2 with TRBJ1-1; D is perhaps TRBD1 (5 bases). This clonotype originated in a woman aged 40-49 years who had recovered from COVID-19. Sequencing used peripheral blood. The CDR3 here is CASSHPARALGNTEAFF. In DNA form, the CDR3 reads TGTGCCAGCAGCCACCCCGCCAGGGCCCTTGGGAACACTGAAGCTTTCTTT.